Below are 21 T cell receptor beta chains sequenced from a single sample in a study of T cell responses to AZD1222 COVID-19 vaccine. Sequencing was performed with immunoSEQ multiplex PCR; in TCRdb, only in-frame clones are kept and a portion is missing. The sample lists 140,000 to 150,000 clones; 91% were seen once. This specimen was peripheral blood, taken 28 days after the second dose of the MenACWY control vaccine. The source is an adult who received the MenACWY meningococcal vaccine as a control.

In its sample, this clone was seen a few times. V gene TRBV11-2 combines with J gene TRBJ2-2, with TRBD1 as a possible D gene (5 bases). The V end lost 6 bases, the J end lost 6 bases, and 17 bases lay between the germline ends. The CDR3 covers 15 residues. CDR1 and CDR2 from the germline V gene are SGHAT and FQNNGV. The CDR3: CASRSTGDSPGELFF. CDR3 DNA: TGTGCCAGCAGGTCAACAGGAGATTCACCCGGGGAGCTGTTTTTT.

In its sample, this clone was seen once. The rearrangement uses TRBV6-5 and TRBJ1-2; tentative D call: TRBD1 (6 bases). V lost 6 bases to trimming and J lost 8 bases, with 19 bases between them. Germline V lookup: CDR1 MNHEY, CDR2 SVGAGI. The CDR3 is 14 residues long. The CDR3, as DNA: TGTGCCAGCAGCCCAGCGCAGGGGCGACGGGGCTACACCTTC. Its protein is CASSPAQGRRGYTF.

This chain's CDR3 is CASSSFMLRPGDSGNTIYF. CDR3 nucleotides: TGTGCCAGCAGTTCATTCATGTTGCGGCCAGGAGACTCTGGAAACACCATATATTTT. The chain uses TRBV28 and TRBJ1-3; D gene uncertain. This CDR3 has 19 amino acids. Trimming cost V 4 bases and J 0 bases, with 22 bases left between them. Germline V CDR1 and CDR2: MDHEN, SYDVKM.

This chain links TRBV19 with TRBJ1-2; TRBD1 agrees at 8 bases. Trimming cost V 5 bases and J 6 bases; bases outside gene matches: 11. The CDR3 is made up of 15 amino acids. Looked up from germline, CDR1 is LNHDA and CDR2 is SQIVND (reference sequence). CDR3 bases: TGTGCCAGTAGTGCTCGGACAGGGACTAAAAATGGCTACACCTTC. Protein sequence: CASSARTGTKNGYTF.

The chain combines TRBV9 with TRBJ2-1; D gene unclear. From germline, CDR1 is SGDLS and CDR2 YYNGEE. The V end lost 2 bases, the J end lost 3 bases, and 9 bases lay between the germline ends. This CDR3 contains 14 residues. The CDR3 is CASSVEVNYNEQFF. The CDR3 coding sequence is TGTGCCAGCAGCGTCGAGGTGAACTACAATGAGCAGTTCTTC. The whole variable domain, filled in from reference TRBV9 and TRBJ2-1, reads DSGVTQTPKHLITATGQRVTLRCSPRSGDLSVYWYQQSLDQGLQFLIQYYNGEERAKGNILERFSAQQFPDLHSELNLSSLELGDSALYFCASSVEVNYNEQFFGPGTRLTVL.

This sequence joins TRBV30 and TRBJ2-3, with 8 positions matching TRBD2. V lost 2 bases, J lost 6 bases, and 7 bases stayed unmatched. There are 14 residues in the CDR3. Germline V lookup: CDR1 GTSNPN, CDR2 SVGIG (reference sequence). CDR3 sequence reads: CAWSFGGGQDTQYF. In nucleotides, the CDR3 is TGTGCCTGGAGTTTTGGCGGGGGGCAGGATACGCAGTATTTT.

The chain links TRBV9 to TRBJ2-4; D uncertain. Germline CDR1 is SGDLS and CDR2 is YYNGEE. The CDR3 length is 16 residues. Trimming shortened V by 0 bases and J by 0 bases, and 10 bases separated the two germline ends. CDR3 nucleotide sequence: TGTGCCAGCAGCGTAGGACACACTGTAGCCAAAAACATTCAGTACTTC. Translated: CASSVGHTVAKNIQYF.

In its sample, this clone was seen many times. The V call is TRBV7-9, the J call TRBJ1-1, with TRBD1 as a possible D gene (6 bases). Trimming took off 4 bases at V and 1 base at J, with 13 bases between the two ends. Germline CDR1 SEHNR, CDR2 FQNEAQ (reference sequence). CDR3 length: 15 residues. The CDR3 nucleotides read TGTGCCAGCAGCTCGGACGGGACAAAGAACACTGAAGCTTTCTTT. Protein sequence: CASSSDGTKNTEAFF.

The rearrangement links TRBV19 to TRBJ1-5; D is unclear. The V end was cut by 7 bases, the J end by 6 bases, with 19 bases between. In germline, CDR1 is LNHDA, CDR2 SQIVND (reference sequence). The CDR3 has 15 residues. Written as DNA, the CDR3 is TGTGCCAGTACCACTACCGGCAGGCTTCTTCAGCCCCAGCATTTT. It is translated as CASTTTGRLLQPQHF.

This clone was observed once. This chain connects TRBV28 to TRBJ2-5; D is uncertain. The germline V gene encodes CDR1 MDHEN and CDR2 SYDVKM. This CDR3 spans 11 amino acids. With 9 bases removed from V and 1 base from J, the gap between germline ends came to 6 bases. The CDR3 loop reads CASRSQETQYF. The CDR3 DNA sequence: TGTGCCAGTCGGAGCCAAGAGACCCAGTACTTC.

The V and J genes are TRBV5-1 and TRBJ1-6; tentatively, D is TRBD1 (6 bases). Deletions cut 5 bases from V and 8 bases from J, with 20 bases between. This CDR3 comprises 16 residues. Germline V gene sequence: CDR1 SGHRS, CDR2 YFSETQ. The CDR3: CASRRRGAASDSPLHF. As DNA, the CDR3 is TGCGCCAGCAGGCGAAGGGGGGCCGCCAGTGATTCACCCCTCCACTTT. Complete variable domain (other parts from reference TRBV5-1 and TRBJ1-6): KAGVTQTPRYLIKTRGQQVTLSCSPISGHRSVSWYQQTPGQGLQFLFEYFSETQRNKGNFPGRFSGRQFSNSRSEMNVSTLELGDSALYLCASRRRGAASDSPLHFGNGTRLTVT.

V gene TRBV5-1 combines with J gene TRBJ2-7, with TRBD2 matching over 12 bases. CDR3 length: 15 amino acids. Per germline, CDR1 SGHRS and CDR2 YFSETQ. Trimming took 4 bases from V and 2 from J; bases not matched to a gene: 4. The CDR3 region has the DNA TGCGCCAGCAGCCCGGGACTAGCGGGTACCTACGAGCAGTACTTC. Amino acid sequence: CASSPGLAGTYEQYF.

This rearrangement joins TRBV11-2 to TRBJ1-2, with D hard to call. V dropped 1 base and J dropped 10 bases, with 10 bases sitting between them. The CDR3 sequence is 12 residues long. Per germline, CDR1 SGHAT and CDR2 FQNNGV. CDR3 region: CASSLASHVYTF. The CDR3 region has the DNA TGTGCCAGCAGCTTAGCATCGCACGTCTACACCTTC.

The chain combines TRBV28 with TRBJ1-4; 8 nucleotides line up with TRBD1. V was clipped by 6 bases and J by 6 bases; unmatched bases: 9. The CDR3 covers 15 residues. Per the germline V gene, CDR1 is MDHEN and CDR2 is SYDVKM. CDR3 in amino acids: CASSPQGAVDEKLFF. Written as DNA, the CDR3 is TGTGCCAGCAGCCCTCAGGGGGCGGTAGATGAAAAACTGTTTTTT. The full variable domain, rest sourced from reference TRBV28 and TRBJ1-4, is DVKVTQSSRYLVKRTGEKVFLECVQDMDHENMFWYRQDPGLGLRLIYFSYDVKMKEKGDIPEGYSVSREKKERFSLILESASTNQTSMYLCASSPQGAVDEKLFFGSGTQLSVL.

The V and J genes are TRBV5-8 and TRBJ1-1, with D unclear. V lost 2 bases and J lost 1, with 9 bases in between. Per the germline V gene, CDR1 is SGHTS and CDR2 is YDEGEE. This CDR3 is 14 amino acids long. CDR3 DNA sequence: TGTGCCAGCAGCTTAACAGCCCAGAACACTGAAGCTTTCTTT. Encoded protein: CASSLTAQNTEAFF.

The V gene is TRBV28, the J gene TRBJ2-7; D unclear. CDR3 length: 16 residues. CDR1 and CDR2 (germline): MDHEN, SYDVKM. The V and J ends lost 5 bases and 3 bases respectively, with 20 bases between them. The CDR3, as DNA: TGTGCCAGCAGTGTCCCCCCACCGGTATCCGTCTACGAGCAGTACTTC. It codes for CASSVPPPVSVYEQYF.

CDR3 in amino acids: CASSSVGARTEAFF. CDR3 coding DNA: TGTGCCAGCAGTTCCGTGGGGGCGCGAACTGAAGCTTTCTTT. V usage is TRBV6-5 and J usage is TRBJ1-1, with a tentative D call TRBD1 (6 bases). CDR3 length equals 14 residues. Germline lookup yields CDR1 MNHEY and CDR2 SVGAGI. The V gene lost 4 bases and the J gene lost 5 bases, with 14 bases spanning the gap.

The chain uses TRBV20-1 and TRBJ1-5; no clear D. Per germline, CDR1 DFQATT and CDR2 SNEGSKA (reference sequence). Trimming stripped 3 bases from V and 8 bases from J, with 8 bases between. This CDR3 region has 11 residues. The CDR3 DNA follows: TGCAGTGCTAGCGATCAGAAGCCCCAGCATTTT. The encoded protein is CSASDQKPQHF.

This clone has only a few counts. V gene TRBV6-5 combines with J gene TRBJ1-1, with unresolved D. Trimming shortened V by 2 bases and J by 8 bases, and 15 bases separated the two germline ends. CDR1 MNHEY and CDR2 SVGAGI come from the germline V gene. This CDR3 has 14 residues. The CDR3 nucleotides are TGTGCCAGCAGTTACCAAACCCCCCGAGAAGAAGCTTTCTTT. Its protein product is CASSYQTPREEAFF.

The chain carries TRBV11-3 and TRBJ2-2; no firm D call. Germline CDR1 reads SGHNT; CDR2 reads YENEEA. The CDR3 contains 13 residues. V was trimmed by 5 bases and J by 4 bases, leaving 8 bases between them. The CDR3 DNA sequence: TGTGCCAGCAGCCCCACGACCACCGGGGAGCTGTTTTTT. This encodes CASSPTTTGELFF.

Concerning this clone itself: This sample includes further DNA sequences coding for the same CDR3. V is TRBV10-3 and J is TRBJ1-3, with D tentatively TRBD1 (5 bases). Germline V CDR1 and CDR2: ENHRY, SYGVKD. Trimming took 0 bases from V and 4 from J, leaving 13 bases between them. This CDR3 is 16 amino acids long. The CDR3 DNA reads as TGTGCCATCAGTGAGTCGGGGCTGTCTTCAGGAAACACCATATATTTT. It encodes CAISESGLSSGNTIYF.